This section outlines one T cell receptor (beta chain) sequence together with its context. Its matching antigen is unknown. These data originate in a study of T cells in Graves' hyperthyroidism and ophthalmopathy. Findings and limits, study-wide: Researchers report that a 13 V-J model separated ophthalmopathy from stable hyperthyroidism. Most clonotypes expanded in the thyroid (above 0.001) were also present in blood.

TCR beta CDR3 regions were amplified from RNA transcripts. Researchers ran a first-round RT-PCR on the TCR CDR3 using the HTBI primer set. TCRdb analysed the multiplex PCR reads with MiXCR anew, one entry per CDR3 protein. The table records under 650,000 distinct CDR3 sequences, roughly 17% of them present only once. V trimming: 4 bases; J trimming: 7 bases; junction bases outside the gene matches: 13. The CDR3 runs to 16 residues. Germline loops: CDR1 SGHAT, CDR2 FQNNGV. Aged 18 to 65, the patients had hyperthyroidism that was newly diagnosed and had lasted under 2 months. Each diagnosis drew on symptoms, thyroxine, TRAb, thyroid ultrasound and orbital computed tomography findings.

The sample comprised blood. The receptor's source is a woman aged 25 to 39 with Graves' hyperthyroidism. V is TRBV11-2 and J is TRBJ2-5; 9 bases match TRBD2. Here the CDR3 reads CASSSRASGKGRTQYF. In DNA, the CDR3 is TGTGCCAGCAGCTCGCGGGCTAGCGGGAAGGGCAGGACCCAGTACTTC.